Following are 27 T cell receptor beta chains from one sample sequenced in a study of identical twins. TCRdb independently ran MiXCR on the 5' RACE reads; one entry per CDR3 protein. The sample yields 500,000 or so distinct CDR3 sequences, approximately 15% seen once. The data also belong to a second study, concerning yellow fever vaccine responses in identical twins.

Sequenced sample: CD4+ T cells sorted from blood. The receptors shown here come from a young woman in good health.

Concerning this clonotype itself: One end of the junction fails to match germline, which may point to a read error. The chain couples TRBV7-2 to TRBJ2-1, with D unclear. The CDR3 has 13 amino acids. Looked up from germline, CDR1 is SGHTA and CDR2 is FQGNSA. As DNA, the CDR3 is TGTGCCAGCACCTTAACCGGGCCCAATGAGCAGTTCTTC. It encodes CASTLTGPNEQFF.

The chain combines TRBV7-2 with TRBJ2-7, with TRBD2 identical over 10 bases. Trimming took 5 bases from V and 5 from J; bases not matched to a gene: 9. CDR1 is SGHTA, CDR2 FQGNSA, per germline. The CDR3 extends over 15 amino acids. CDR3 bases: TGTGCCAGCAGCCAGGCGAGCGGGGGGGTCCACGAGCAGTACTTC. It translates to CASSQASGGVHEQYF.

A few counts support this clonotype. In DNA, the CDR3 is TGTGCCAGCAGTTTAGCGGGGACCAGCAATCAGCCCCAGCATTTT. This encodes CASSLAGTSNQPQHF. This chain uses TRBV6-2 or TRBV6-3 with TRBJ1-5; D may be TRBD1 (5 bases). CDR1 and CDR2 from the germline V gene are MNHEY and SVGEGT. Trimming removed 4 bases at V and 1 base at J, with 11 bases between. The CDR3 is 15 residues long.

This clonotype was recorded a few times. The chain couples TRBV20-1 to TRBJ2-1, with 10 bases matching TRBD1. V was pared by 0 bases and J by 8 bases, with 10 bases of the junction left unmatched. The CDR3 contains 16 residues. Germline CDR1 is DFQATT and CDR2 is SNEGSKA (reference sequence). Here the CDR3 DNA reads TGCAGTGCTAGAGATCGACAGGGGGCGCGGTTCGATGAGCAGTTCTTC. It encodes CSARDRQGARFDEQFF.

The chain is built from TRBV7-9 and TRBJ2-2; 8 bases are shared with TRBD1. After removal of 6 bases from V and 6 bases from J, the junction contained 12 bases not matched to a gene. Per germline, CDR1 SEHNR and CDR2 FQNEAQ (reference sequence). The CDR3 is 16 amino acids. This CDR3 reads CASRATSGGAAGELFF. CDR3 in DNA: TGTGCCAGCAGGGCAACCTCAGGGGGCGCGGCCGGGGAGCTGTTTTTT.

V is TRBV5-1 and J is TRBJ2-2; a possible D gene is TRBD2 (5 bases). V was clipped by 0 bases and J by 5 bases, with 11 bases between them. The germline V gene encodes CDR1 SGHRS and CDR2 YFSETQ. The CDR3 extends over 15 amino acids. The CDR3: CASSLEGDGTGELFF. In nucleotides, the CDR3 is TGCGCCAGCAGCTTGGAGGGAGATGGTACCGGGGAGCTGTTTTTT.

This CDR3 reads CSARRGRKSTDTQYF. The CDR3 DNA reads TGCAGTGCTAGAAGAGGACGCAAGAGCACAGATACGCAGTATTTT. The V call is TRBV20-1, the J call TRBJ2-3; D is ambiguous. CDR1 is DFQATT, CDR2 SNEGSKA, per germline (reference sequence). The CDR3 totals 15 residues. V shed 2 bases and J shed 0 bases, with 12 bases lying between them.

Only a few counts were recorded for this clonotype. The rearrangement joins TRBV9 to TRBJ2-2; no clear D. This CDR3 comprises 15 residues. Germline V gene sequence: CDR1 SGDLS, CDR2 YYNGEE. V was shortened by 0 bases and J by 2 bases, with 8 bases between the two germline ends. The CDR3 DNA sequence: TGTGCCAGCAGCGTAGAAGGGTCTAACACCGGGGAGCTGTTTTTT. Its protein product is CASSVEGSNTGELFF.

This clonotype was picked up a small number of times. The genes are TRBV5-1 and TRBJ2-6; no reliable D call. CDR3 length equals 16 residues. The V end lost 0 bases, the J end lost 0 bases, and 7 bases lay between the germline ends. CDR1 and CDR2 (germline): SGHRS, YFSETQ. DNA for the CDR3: TGCGCCAGCAGCTTGGAGGGTAACTCTGGGGCCAACGTCCTGACTTTC. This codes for CASSLEGNSGANVLTF.

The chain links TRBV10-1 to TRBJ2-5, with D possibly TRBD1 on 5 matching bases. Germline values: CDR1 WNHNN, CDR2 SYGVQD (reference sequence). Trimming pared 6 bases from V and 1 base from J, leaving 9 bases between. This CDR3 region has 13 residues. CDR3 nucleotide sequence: TGCGCCAGCAGAGGGGCTACCCAAGAGACCCAGTACTTC. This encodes CASRGATQETQYF.

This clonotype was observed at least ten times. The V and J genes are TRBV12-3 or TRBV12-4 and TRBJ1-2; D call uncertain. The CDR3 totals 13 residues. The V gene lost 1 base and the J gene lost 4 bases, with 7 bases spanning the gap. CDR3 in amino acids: CASSLGQLYGYTF. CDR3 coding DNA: TGTGCCAGCAGTTTAGGTCAGCTCTATGGCTACACCTTC.

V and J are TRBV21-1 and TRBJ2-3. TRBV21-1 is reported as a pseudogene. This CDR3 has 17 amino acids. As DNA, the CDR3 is TGTGCCAGCAGTATCCCTAAAAGGAACTCTTCTAGAGATACGCAGTATTTT. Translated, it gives CASSIPKRNSSRDTQYF.

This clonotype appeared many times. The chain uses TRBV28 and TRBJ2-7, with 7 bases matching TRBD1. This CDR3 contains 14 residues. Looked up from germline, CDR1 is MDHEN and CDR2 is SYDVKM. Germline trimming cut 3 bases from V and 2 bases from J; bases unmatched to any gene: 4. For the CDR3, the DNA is TGTGCCAGCAGTTTTAGGGGGCCTACCTACGAGCAGTACTTC. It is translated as CASSFRGPTYEQYF.

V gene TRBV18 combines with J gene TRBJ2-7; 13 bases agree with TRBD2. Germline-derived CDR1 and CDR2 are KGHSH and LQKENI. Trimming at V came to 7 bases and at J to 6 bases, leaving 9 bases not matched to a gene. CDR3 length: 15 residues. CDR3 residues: CASFTILAGGIEQYF. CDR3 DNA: TGTGCCAGCTTCACCATACTAGCGGGAGGGATCGAGCAGTACTTC.

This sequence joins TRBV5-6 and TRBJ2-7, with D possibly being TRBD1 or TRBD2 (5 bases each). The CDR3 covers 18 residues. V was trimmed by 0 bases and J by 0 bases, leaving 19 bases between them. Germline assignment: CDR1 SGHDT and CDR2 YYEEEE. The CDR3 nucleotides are TGTGCCAGCAGCTTGGCGGGTGCTCGGGGCAGGAGCTCCTACGAGCAGTACTTC. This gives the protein CASSLAGARGRSSYEQYF.

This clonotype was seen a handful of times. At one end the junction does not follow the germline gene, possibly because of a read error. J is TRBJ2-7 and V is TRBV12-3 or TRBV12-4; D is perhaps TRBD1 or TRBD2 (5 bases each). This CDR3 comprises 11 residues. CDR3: CASSFGNWGNF. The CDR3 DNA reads TGTGCCAGCAGTTTTGGAAATTGGGGGAACTTC.

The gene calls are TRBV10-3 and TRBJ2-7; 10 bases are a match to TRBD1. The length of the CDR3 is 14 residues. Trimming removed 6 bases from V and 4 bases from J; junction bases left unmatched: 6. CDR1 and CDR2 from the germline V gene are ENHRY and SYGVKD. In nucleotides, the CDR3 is TGTGCCATCAGCCGGGACAGGGGATCTTACGAGCAGTACTTC. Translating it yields CAISRDRGSYEQYF.

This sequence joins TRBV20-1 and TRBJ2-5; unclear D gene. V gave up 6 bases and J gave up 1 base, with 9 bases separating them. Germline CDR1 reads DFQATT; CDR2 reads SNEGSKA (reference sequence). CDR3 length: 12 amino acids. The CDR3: CSARLTQETQYF. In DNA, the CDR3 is TGCAGTGCGCGGCTTACCCAAGAGACCCAGTACTTC.

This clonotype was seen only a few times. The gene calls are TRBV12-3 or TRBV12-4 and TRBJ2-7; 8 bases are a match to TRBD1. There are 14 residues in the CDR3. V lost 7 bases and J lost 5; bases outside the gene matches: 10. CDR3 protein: CASKRTGKGDEQYF. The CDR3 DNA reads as TGTGCCAGCAAGAGGACAGGGAAGGGCGACGAGCAGTACTTC.

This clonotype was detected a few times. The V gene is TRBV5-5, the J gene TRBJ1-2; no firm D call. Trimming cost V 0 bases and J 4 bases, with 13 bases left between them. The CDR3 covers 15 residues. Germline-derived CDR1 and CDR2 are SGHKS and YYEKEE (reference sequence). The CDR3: CASSLAPVGAYGYTF. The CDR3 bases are TGTGCCAGCAGCTTGGCGCCAGTGGGAGCCTATGGCTACACCTTC.

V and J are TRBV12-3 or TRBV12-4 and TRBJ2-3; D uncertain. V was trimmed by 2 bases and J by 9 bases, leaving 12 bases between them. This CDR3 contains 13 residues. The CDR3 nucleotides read TGTGCCAGCAGTTTACGATCCAGGAACACGCAGTATTTT. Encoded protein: CASSLRSRNTQYF.

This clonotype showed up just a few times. The CDR3 bases are TGTGCCAGCAGTTTATGGACAGAGCTCTCCTCAGGGGCCAACGTCCTGACTTTC. It specifies CASSLWTELSSGANVLTF. The chain is built from TRBV12-3 or TRBV12-4 and TRBJ2-6; D is perhaps TRBD1 (6 bases). V was trimmed by 2 bases and J by 4 bases, leaving 18 bases between them. The CDR3 has 18 amino acids.

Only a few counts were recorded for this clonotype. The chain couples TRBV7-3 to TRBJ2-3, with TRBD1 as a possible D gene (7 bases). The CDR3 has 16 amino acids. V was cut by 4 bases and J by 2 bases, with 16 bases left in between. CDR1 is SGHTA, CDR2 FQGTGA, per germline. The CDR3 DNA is TGTGCCAGCAGCTGGACGGGGGACAGAACCACAGATACGCAGTATTTT. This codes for CASSWTGDRTTDTQYF. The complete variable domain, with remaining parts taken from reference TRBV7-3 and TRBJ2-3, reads GAGVSQTPSNKVTEKGKYVELRCDPISGHTALYWYRQSLGQGPEFLIYFQGTGAADDSGLPNDRFFAVRPEGSVSTLKIQRTERGDSAVYLCASSWTGDRTTDTQYFGPGTRLTVL.

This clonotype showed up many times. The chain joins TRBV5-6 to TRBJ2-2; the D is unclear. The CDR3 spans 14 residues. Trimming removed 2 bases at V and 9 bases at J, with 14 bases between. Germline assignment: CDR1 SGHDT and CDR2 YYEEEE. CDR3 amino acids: CASSFVQETRELFF. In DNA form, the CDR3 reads TGTGCCAGCAGCTTTGTCCAGGAGACCAGGGAGCTGTTTTTT.

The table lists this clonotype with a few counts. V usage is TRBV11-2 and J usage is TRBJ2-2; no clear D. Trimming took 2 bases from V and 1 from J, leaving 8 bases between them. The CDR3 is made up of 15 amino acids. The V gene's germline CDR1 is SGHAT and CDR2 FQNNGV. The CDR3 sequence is CASSLRRQNTGELFF. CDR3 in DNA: TGTGCCAGCAGCTTAAGGCGCCAGAACACCGGGGAGCTGTTTTTT. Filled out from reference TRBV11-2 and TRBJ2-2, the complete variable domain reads EAGVAQSPRYKIIEKRQSVAFWCNPISGHATLYWYQQILGQGPKLLIQFQNNGVVDDSQLPKDRFSAERLKGVDSTLKIQPAKLEDSAVYLCASSLRRQNTGELFFGEGSRLTVL.

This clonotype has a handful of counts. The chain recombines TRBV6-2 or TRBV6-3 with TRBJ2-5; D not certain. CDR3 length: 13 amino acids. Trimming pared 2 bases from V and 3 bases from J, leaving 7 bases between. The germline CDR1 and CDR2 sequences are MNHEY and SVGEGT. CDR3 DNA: TGTGCCAGCAGTTACCCAATAGAAGAGACCCAGTACTTC. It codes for CASSYPIEETQYF.

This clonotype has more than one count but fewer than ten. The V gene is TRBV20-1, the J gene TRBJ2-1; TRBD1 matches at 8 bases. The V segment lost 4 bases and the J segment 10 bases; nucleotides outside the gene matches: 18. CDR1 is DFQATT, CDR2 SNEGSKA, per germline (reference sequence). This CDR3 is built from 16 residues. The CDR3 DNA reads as TGCAGTGCTATCGATCCGGGACAGGTTGGACGGGGGGAGCAGTTCTTC. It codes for CSAIDPGQVGRGEQFF.